This T cell receptor (beta chain) was recovered during a study of T-cell reconstitution after alpha-beta-depleted transplantation in children. Study-level results: Newly made T cells mostly supplied T-cell counts and diversity one year after transplant. Expanded graft clones numbering several hundred reportedly gave rise to alpha-beta T cells about two months after transplant.

Unique molecular identifiers were incorporated when the TCRbeta library was constructed. TCRdb ran MiXCR on the PCR reads and lists one entry per CDR3 protein. The table has a few hundred thousand distinct CDR3 sequences, roughly 7% seen once. The V end lost 7 bases, the J end lost 5 bases, and 9 bases lay between the germline ends. This CDR3 contains 12 residues. This clonotype came up many times. What it binds is unknown. Sequencing used PBMCs, obtained before TCRalphabeta/CD19-depleted stem cell transplant. V gene TRBV12-3 or TRBV12-4 combines with J gene TRBJ2-1; D is perhaps TRBD1 or TRBD2 (5 bases each). This receptor was taken from a boy aged 2 to 10 with acute lymphoblastic leukemia, due to receive a stem cell transplant. The CDR3 DNA sequence: TGTGCCAGCACCCGGGGCCACAATGAGCAGTTCTTC. Its translation: CASTRGHNEQFF.